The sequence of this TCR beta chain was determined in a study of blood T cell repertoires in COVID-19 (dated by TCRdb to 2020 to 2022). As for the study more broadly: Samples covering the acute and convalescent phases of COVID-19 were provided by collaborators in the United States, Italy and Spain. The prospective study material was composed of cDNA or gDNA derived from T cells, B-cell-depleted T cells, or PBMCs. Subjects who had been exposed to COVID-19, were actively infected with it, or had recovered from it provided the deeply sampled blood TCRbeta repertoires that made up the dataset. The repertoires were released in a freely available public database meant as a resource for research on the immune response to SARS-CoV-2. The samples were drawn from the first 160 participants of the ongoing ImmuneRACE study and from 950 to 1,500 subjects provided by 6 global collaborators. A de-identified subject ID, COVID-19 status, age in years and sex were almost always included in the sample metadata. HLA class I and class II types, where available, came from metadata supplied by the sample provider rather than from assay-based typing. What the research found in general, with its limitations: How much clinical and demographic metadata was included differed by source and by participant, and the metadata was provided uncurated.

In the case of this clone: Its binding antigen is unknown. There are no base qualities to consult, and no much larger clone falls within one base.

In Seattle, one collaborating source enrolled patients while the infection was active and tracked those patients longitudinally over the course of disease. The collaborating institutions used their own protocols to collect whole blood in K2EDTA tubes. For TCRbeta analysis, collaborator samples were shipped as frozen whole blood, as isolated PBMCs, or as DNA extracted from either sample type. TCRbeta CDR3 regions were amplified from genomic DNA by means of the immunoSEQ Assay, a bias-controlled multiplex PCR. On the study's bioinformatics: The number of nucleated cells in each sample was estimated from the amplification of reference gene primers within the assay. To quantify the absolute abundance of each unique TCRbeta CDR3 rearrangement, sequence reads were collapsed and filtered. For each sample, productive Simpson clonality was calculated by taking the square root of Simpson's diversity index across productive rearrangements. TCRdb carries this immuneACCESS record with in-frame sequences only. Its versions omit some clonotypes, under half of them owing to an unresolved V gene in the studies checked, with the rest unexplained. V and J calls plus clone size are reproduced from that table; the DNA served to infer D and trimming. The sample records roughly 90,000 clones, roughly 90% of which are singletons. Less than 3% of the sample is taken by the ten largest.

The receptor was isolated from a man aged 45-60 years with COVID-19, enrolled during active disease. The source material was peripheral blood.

The CDR3 here reads CASSLVTGGTSPLHF. DNA sequence: TGCGCCAGCAGCTTGGTAACAGGGGGTACTTCACCCCTCCACTTT. The chain was built from TRBV5-1 and TRBJ1-6, with 8 junctional bases fitting TRBD1. Measured from the cysteine to the phenylalanine, the CDR3 is 15 residues long. The retained sequence is limited to the CDR3, 45 bases, with the frame set at the first base. Compared with germline, V lacks 0 bases and J lacks 9 bases; bases without a gene match: 5. The germline V gene gives CDR1 as SGHRS and CDR2 as YFSETQ.